This TCR beta chain was captured in a study of blood T cell repertoires in COVID-19. This clone was counted a single time. Trimming took 2 bases from V and 0 from J, leaving 14 bases between them. Germline values: CDR1 MDHEN, CDR2 SYDVKM. CDR3 length equals 17 residues. Sequencing was performed with immunoSEQ multiplex PCR; in TCRdb, only in-frame clones are kept and a portion is missing. The data hold 210,000 or so clones, with about 90% observed a single time. Specimen: peripheral blood. The V call is TRBV28, the J call TRBJ2-1; maybe TRBD1 (6 bases). This clonotype was obtained from a man between 50 and 59 years old with acute or convalescent COVID-19. This CDR3 is CASSLPSAGDSYNEQFF. The CDR3 DNA reads TGTGCCAGCAGTTTACCCTCCGCAGGGGACTCCTACAATGAGCAGTTCTTC.